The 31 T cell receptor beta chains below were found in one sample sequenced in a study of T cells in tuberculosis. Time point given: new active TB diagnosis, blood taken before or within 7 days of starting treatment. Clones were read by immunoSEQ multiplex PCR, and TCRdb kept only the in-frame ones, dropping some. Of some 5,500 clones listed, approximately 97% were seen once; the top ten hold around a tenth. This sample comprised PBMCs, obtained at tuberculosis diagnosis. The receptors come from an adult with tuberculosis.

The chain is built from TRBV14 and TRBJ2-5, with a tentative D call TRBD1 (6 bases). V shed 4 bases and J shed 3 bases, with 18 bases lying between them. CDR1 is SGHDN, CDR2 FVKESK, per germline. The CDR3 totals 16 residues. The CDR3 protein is CASSPHSTGFEETQYF. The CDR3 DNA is TGTGCCAGCAGCCCCCATAGCACAGGGTTTGAAGAGACCCAGTACTTC.

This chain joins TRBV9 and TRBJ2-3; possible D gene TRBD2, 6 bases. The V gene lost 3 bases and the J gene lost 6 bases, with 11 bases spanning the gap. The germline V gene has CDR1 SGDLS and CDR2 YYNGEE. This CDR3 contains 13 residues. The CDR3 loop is CASSAQGLDTQYF. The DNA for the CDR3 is TGTGCCAGCAGCGCGCAGGGACTGGATACGCAGTATTTT.

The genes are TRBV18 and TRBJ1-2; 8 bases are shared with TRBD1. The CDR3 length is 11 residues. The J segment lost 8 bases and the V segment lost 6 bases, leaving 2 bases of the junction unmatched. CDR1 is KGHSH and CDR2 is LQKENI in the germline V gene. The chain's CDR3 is CASSDRGGYTF. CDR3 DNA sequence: TGTGCCAGCTCTGACAGGGGCGGCTACACCTTC.

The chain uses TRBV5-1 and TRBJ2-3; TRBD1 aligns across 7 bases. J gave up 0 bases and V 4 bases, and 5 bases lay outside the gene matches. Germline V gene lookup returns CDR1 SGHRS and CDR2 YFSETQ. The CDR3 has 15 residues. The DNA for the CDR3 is TGCGCCAGCAGCGTTACGGGACAGAGCACAGATACGCAGTATTTT. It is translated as CASSVTGQSTDTQYF. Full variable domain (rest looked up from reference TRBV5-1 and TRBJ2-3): KAGVTQTPRYLIKTRGQQVTLSCSPISGHRSVSWYQQTPGQGLQFLFEYFSETQRNKGNFPGRFSGRQFSNSRSEMNVSTLELGDSALYLCASSVTGQSTDTQYFGPGTRLTVL.

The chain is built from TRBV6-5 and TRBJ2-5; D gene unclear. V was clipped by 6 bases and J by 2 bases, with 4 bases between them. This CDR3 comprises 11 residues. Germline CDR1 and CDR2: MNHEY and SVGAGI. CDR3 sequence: CASSRQETQYF. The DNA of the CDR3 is TGTGCCAGCAGCCGGCAAGAGACCCAGTACTTC.

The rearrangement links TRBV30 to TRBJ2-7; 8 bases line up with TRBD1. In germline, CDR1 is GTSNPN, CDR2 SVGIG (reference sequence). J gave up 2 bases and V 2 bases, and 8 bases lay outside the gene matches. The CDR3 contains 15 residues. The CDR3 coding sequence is TGTGCCTGGAGTCAGAGCCGGGACAGGCCCTACGAGCAGTACTTC. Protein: CAWSQSRDRPYEQYF.

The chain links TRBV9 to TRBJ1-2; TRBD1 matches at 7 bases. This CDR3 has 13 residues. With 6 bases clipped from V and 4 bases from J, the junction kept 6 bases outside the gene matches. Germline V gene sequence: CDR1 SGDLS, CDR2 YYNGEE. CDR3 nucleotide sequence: TGTGCCAGCACCCGGGGACAGCTCTATGGCTACACCTTC. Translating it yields CASTRGQLYGYTF.

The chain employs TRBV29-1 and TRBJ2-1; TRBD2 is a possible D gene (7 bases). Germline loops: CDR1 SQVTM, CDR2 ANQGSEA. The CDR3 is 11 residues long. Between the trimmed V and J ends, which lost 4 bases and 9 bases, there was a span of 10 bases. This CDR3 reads CSVGGGFEQFF. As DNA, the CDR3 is TGCAGCGTTGGGGGGGGCTTTGAGCAGTTCTTC.

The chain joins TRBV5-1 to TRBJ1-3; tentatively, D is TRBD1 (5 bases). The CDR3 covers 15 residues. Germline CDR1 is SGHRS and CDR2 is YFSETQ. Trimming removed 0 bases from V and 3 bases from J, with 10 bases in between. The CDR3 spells CASSLDFTGGNTIYF. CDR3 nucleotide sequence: TGCGCCAGCAGCTTGGATTTTACAGGTGGAAACACCATATATTTT.

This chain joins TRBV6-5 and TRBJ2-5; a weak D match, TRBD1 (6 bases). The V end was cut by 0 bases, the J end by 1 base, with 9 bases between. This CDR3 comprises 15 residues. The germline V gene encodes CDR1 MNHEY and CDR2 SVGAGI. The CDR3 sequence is CASSYSRTVQETQYF. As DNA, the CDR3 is TGTGCCAGCAGTTACTCGCGGACAGTCCAAGAGACCCAGTACTTC.

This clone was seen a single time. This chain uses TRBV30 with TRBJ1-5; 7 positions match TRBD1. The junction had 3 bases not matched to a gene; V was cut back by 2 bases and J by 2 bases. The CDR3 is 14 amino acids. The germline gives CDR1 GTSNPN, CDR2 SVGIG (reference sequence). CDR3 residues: CAWSRQGGNQPQHF. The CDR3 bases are TGTGCCTGGAGTCGACAGGGTGGCAATCAGCCCCAGCATTTT.

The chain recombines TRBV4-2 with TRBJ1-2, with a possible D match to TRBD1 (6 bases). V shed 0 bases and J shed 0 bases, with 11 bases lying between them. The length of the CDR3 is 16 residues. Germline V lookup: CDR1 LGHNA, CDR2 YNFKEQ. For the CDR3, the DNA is TGTGCCAGCAGCCAAGAGAGACAGGTCCCTAACTATGGCTACACCTTC. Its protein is CASSQERQVPNYGYTF.

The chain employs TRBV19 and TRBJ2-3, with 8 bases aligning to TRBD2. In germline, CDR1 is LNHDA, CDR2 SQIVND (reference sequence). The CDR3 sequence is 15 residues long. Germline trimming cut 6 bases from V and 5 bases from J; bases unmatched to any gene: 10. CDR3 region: CASRRRAGAVDTQYF. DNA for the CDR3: TGTGCCAGTAGGCGTAGAGCGGGGGCCGTAGATACGCAGTATTTT.

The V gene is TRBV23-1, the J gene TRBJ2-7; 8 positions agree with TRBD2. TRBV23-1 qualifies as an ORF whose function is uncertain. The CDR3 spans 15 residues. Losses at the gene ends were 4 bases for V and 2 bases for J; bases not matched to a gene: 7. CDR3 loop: CASSPRLANTYEQYF. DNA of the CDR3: TGCGCCAGCAGTCCCCGACTAGCGAATACCTACGAGCAGTACTTC.

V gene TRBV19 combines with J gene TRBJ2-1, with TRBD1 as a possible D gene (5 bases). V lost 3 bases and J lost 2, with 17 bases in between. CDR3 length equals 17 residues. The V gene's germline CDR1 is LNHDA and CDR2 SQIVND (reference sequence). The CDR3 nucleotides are TGTGCCAGTAGTATCTTTCGAGGACAACAAGCCTACAATGAGCAGTTCTTC. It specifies CASSIFRGQQAYNEQFF.

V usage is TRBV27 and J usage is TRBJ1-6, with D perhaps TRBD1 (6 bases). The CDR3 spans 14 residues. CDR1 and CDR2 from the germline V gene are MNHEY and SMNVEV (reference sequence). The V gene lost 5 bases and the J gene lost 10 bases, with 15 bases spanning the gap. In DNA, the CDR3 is TGTGCCAGCAGTCCACCAGGGGTAGCGTCACCCCTCCACTTT. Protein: CASSPPGVASPLHF.

The CDR3: CASSRDSQETQYF. The CDR3 DNA is TGTGCCAGCTCTCGGGACAGCCAAGAGACCCAGTACTTC. The V gene is TRBV18, the J gene TRBJ2-5, with 7 bases aligning to TRBD1. The CDR3 length is 13 residues. CDR1 is KGHSH and CDR2 is LQKENI in the germline V gene. V gave up 6 bases and J gave up 1 base; unmatched junction bases: 2.

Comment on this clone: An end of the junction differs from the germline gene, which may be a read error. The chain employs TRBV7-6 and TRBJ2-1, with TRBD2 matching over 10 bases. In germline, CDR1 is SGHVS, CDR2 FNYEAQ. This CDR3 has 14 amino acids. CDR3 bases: TGTGCCAGCAGCCTAGCGGGAGTCAACAATGAGCAGTTCTTC. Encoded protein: CASSLAGVNNEQFF.

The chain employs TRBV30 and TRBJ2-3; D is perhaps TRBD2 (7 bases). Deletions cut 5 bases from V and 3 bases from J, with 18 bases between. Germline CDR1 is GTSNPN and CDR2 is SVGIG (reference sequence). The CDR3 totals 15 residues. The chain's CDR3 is CAWGGALAETDTQYF. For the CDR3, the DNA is TGTGCCTGGGGGGGGGCGCTAGCGGAGACAGATACGCAGTATTTT.

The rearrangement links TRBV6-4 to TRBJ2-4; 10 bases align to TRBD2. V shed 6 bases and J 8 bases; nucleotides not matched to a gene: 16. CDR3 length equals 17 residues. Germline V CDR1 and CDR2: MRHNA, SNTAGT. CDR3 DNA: TGTGCCAGCAGGGGTGGGCTAGCGGGAGATGCTGGGGACATTCAGTACTTC. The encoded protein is CASRGGLAGDAGDIQYF.

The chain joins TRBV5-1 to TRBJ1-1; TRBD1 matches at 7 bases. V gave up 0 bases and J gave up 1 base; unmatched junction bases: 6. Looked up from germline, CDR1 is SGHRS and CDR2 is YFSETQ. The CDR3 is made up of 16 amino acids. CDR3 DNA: TGCGCCAGCAGCTTGGTCGTGGGGACAGAGAACACTGAAGCTTTCTTT. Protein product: CASSLVVGTENTEAFF.

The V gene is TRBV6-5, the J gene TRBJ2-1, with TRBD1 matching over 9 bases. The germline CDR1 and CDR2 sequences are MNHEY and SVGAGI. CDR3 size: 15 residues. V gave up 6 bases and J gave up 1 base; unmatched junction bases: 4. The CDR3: CASRTGGLSYNEQFF. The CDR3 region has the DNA TGTGCCAGCAGAACAGGGGGCCTGTCCTACAATGAGCAGTTCTTC.

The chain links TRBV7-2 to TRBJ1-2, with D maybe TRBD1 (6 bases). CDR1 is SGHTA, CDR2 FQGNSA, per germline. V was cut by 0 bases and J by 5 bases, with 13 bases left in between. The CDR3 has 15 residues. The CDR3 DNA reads TGTGCCAGCAGCTTAGCGATCGGTCAGGGGTATGGCTACACCTTC. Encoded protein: CASSLAIGQGYGYTF.

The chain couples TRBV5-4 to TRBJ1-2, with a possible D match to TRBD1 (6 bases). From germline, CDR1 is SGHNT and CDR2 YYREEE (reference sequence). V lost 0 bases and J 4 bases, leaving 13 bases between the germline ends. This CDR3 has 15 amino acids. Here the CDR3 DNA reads TGTGCCAGCAGCTTGGGTGCAGGGGCCGCCTATGGCTACACCTTC. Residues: CASSLGAGAAYGYTF.

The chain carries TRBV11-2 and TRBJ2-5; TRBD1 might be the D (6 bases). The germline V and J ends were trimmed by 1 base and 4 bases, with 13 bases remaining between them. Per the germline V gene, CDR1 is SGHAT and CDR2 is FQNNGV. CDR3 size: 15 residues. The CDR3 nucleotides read TGTGCCAGCAGCTTAGTCCGGGACAATGGAGAGACCCAGTACTTC. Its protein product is CASSLVRDNGETQYF.

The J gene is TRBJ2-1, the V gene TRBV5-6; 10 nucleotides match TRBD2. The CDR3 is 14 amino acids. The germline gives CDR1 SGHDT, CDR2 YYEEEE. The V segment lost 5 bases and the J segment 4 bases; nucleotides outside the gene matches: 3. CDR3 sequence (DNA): TGTGCCAGCAGATTAGCGGGGGGTTACAATGAGCAGTTCTTC. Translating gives CASRLAGGYNEQFF. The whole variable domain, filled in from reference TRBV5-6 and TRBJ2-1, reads DAGVTQSPTHLIKTRGQQVTLRCSPKSGHDTVSWYQQALGQGPQFIFQYYEEEERQRGNFPDRFSGHQFPNYSSELNVNALLLGDSALYLCASRLAGGYNEQFFGPGTRLTVL.

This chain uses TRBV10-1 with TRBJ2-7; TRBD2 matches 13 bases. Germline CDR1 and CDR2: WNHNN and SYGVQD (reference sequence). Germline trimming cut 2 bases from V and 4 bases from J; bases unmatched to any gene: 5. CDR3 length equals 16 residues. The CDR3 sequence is CASSETSGGVLYEQYF. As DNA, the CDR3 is TGCGCCAGCAGTGAGACTAGCGGGGGGGTGCTTTACGAGCAGTACTTC.

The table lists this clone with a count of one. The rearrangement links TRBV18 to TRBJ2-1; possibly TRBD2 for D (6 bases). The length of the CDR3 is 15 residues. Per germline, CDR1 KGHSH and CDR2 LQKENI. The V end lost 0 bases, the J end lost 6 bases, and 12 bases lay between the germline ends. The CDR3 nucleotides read TGTGCCAGCTCACCACCCTGGGCGGGGCCCAATGAGCAGTTCTTC. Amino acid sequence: CASSPPWAGPNEQFF.

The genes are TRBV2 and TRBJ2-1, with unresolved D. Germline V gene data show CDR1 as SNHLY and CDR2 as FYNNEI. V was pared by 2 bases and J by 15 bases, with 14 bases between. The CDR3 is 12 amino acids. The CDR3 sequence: CASSERQVQSFF. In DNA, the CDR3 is TGTGCCAGCAGTGAACGGCAGGTTCAGTCGTTCTTC.

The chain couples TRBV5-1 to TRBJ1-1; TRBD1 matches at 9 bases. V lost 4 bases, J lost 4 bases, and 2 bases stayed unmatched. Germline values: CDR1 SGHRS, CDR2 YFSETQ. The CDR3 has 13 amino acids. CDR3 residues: CASSKTGGTEAFF. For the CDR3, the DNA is TGCGCCAGCAGCAAGACAGGGGGCACTGAAGCTTTCTTT. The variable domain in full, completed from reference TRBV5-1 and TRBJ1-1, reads KAGVTQTPRYLIKTRGQQVTLSCSPISGHRSVSWYQQTPGQGLQFLFEYFSETQRNKGNFPGRFSGRQFSNSRSEMNVSTLELGDSALYLCASSKTGGTEAFFGQGTRLTVV.

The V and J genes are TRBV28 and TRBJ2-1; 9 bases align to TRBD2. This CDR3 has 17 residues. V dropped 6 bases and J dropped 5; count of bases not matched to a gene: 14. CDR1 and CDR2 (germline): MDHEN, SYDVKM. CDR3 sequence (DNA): TGTGCCAGCAGGGGAGGGGAAGCGGGAGGCATTCACAATGAGCAGTTCTTC. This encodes CASRGGEAGGIHNEQFF.